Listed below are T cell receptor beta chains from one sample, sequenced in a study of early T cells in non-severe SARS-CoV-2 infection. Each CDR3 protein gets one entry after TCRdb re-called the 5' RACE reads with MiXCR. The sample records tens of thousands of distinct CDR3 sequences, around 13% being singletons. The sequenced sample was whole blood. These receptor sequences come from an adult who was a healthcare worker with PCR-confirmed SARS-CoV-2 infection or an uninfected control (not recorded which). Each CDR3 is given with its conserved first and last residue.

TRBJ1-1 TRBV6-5 CATRAGKFITEAFF
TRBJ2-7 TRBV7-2 CASSLVPSGRAYEQYF
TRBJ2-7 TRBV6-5 CASSVGGPAYEQYF
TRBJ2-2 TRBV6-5 CASSYSIGQNTGELFF
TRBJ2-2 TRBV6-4 CASSLNSGTGPTGELFF
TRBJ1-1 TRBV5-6 CASSLARNTEAFF
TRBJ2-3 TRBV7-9 CASSFTQPSTDTQYF
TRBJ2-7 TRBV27 CASSFDPYEQYF
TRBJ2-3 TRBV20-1 CSARDVMLAVTDTQYF
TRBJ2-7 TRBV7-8 CASSFSPNGFVSYEQYF
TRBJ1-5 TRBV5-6 CASSLFGSNQPQHF
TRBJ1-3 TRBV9 CASSGAGNTIYF
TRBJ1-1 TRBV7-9 CASSTEVNTEAFF
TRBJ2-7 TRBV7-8 CASSLVEIGPYEQYF
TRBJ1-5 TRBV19 CASTFAAGANQPQHF
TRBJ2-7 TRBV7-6 CASSPHDIAGGLVVDYEQYF
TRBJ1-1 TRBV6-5 CASSVSEGVWAEAFF
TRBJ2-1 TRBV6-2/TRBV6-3 CASRGLTNNEQFF
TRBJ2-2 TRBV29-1 CSVEDTDITYGELFF
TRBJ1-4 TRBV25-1 CASSDRKNEKLFF
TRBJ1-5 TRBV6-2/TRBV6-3 CASHPGYQPQHF
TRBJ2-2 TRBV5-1 CASSSGTKVNTGELFF
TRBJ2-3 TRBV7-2 CASSTGLAGGGDTQYF
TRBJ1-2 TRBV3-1 CASSQTFNYGYTF
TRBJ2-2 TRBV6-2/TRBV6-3 CASRTLGQGRVGELFF
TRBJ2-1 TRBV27 CASGRGGNEQFF
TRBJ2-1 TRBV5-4 CASSLGTAEQFF
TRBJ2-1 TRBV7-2 CASSLSPPGQGSYEQFF
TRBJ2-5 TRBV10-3 CATQDRERKQETQYF
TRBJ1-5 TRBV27 CASSPRENQPQHF
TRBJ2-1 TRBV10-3 CAISLTSGSYNEQFF
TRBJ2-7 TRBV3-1 CASSQDLRNEQYF
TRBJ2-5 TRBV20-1 CSARDPDGRGFQETQYF
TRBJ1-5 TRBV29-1 CSVGQDNQPQHF
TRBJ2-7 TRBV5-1 CASGILQGTYEQYF
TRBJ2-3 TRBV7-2 CASSLFGTSSDTQYF
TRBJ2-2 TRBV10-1 CASSVTRVGAGELFF
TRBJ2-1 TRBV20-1 CSAPSGNYNEQFF
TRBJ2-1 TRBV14 CASSQAVAHNEQFF
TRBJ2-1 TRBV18 CASSLIPRDETNEQFF
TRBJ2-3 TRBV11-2 CASSLIAGGQYF
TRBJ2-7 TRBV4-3 CASSQDQGADEQYF
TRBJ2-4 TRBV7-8 CASSPYTGVGDIQYF